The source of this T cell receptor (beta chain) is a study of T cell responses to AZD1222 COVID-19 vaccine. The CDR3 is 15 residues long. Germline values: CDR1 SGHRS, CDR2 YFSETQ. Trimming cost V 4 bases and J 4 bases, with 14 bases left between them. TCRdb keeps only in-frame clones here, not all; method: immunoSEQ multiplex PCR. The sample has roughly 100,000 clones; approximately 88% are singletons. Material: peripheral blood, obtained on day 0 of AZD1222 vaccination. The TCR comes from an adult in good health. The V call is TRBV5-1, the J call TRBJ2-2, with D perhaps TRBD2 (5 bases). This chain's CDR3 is CASSSTDSPTGELFF. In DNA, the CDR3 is TGCGCCAGCAGCAGCACGGACTCACCCACCGGGGAGCTGTTTTTT.